This entry describes one T cell receptor beta chain. What it recognizes is unknown. The data originate from a study of Ad26.COV2.S vaccination and SARS-CoV-2 variants. CDR3 length: 15 residues. The V end lost 2 bases, the J end lost 6 bases, and 13 bases lay between the germline ends. Germline CDR1 SGHTA, CDR2 FQGTGA. Treatment noted: roughly 18 received Ad26.COV2.S at low or high dose, single or two shots; five or six received placebo; per-sample allocation not given. At day 63 after the first vaccine or placebo injection, samples were drawn. An Ad26 vector was used to express Wuhan-strain SARS-CoV-2 spike as the vaccine. Repertoires were generated with immunoSEQ multiplex PCR, while TCRdb's copy carries only in-frame clones and drops some. This sample yields hundreds of thousands of clones, of which around 90% are seen a single time; approximately 12% belongs to the top ten. Study-level results: Assessments of TCR breadth and depth may have underestimated the total T cell responses. Marked by substantial breadth, spike-specific CD8+ and CD4+ T cell responses were reportedly seen after vaccination. With respect to non-spike TCR breadth, vaccine and placebo recipients were similar.

This material consisted of peripheral blood, taken in a trial of Ad26.COV2.S vaccine versus placebo. This rearrangement joins TRBV7-3 to TRBJ2-2, with D possibly TRBD2 on 5 matching bases. The source is a person aged 18-60 years who received the Ad26.COV2.S COVID-19 vaccine or a placebo. The CDR3 sequence is CASSLGFRESGELFF. The DNA for the CDR3 is TGTGCCAGCAGCTTAGGATTCCGGGAATCCGGGGAGCTGTTTTTT.